The sequence of this T cell receptor beta chain was determined in a study of T cells after yellow fever vaccination. Findings and caveats of the study: Subsequent booster samples again held most clones from primary vaccination (nearly 98% CD4, over 80% CD8).

This clonotype has only a few counts. The antigen is not known. Trimming took 1 base from V and 9 from J; bases not matched to a gene: 8. CDR3 size: 15 residues. CDR1 is DFQATT, CDR2 SNEGSKA, per germline (reference sequence). Template switching by 5'RACE produced TCR cDNA, adding a universal primer site and UMIs. MiXCR, applied by TCRdb to the 5' RACE reads, yields one record per CDR3 protein. This table has under 500,000 distinct CDR3 sequences, approximately 18% appearing once. Sequences were derived from PBMCs, sampled before the yellow fever booster vaccination. This chain joins TRBV20-1 and TRBJ2-1, with 11 positions matching TRBD2. This receptor was obtained from a young man who received the YFV17D yellow fever vaccine. In DNA form, the CDR3 reads TGCAGTGCTAGAGTCAGTAGCGGGGGGGCTATTGAGCAGTTCTTC. It specifies CSARVSSGGAIEQFF.